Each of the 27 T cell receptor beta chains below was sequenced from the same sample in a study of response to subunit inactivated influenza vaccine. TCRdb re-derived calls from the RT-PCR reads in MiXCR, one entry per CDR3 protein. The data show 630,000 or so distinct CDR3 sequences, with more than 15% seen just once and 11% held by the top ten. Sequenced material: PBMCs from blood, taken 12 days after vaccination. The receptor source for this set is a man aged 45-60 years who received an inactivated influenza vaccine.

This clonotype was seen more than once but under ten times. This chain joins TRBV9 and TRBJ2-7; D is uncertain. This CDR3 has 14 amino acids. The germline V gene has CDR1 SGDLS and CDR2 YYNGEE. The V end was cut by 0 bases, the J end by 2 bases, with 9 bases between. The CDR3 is CASSVAERPYEQYF. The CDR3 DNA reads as TGTGCCAGCAGCGTAGCGGAACGCCCCTACGAGCAGTACTTC.

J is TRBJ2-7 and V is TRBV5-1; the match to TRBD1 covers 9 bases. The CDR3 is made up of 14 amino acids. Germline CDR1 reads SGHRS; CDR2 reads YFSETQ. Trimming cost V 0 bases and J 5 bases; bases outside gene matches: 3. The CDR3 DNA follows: TGCGCCAGCAGCTTGGGACAGGGGGTGGACGAGCAGTACTTC. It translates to CASSLGQGVDEQYF.

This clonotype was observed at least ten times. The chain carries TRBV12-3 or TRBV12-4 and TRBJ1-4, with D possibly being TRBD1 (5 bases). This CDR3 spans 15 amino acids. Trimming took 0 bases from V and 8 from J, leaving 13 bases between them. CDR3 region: CASSLAGQGGEKLFF. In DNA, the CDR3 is TGTGCCAGCAGTTTAGCGGGCCAGGGCGGGGAAAAACTGTTTTTT.

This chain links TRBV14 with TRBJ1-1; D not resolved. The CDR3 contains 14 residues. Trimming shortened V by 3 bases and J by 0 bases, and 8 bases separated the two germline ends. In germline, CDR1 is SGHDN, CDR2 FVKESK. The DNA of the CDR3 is TGTGCCAGCAGCCAGACCGCCCTGAACACTGAAGCTTTCTTT. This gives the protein CASSQTALNTEAFF.

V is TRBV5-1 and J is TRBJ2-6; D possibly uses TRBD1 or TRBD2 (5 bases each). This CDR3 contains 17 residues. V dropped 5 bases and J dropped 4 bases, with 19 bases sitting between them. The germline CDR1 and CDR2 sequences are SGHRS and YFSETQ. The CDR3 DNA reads TGCGCCAGCAGTCTTCTACCATCCGGGGCCGGGGCCAACGTCCTGACTTTC. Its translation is CASSLLPSGAGANVLTF.

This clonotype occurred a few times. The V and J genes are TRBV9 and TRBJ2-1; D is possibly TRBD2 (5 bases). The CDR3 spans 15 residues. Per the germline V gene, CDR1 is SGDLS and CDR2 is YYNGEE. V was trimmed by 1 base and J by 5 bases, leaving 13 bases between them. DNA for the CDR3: TGTGCCAGCAGCGTAAGTGGGCGGGCAGACAATGAGCAGTTCTTC. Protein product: CASSVSGRADNEQFF.

DNA of the CDR3: TGTGCCACCAGCAGAGATCCCGGGAATGAGCAGTTCTTC. It codes for CATSRDPGNEQFF. V is TRBV15 and J is TRBJ2-1; the D is unclear. The CDR3 consists of 13 residues. V gave up 0 bases and J gave up 7 bases, with 7 bases separating them. Germline assignment: CDR1 LNHNV and CDR2 YYDKDF (reference sequence).

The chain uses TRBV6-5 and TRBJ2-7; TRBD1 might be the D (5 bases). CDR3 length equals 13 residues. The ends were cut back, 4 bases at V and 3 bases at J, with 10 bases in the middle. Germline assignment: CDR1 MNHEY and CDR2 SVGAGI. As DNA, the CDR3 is TGTGCCAGCAGTTTTTCCAGGGACTACGAGCAGTACTTC. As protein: CASSFSRDYEQYF.

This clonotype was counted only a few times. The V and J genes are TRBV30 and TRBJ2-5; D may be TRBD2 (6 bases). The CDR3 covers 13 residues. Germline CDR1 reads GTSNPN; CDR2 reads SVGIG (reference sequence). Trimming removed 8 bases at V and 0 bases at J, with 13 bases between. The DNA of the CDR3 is TGTGCCGGGGGACTTCCGTACCAAGAGACCCAGTACTTC. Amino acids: CAGGLPYQETQYF.

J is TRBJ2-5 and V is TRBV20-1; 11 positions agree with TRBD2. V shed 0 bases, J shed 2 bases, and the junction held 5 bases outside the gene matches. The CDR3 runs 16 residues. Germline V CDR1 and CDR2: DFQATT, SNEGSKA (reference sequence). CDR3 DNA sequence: TGCAGTGCTAGAGATCCCCTAGCGGGGGGTCAAGAGACCCAGTACTTC. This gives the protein CSARDPLAGGQETQYF.

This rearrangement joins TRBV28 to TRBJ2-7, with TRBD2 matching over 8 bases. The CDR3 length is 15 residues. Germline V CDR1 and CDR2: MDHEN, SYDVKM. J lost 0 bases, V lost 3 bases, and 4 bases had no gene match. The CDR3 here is CASSFPGGLSYEQYF. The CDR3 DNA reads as TGTGCCAGCAGTTTCCCGGGAGGGCTCTCCTACGAGCAGTACTTC. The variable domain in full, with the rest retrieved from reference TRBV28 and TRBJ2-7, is DVKVTQSSRYLVKRTGEKVFLECVQDMDHENMFWYRQDPGLGLRLIYFSYDVKMKEKGDIPEGYSVSREKKERFSLILESASTNQTSMYLCASSFPGGLSYEQYFGPGTRLTVT.

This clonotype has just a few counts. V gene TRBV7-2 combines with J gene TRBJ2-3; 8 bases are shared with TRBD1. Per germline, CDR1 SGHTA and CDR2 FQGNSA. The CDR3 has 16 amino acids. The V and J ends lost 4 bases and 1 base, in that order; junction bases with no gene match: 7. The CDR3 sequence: CASSWAGGRGTDTQYF. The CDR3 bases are TGTGCCAGCAGCTGGGCAGGGGGCCGCGGCACAGATACGCAGTATTTT.

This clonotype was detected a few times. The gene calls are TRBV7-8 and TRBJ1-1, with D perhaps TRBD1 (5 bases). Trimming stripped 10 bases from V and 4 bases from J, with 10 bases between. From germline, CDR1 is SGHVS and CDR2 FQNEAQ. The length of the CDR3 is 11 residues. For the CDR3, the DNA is TGTGCCACCTTGCAGGGCACTGAAGCTTTCTTT. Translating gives CATLQGTEAFF.

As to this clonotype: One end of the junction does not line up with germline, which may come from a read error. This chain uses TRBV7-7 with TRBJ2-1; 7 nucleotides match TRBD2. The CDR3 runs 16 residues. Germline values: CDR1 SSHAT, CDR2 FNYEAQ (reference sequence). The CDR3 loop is CASSRLEAGLGNEQFF. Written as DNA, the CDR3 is TGTGCTAGCAGCCGCCTGGAAGCGGGACTTGGCAATGAGCAGTTCTTC. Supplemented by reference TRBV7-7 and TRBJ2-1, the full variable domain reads GAGVSQSPRYKVTKRGQDVTLRCDPISSHATLYWYQQALGQGPEFLTYFNYEAQPDKSGLPSDRFSAERPEGSISTLTIQRTEQRDSAMYRCASSRLEAGLGNEQFFGPGTRLTVL.

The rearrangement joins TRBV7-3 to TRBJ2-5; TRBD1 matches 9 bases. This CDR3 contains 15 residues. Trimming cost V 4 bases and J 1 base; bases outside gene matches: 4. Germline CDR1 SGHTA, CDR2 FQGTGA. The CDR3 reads CASSSGTGSQETQYF. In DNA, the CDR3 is TGTGCCAGCAGCTCCGGGACAGGGTCCCAAGAGACCCAGTACTTC.

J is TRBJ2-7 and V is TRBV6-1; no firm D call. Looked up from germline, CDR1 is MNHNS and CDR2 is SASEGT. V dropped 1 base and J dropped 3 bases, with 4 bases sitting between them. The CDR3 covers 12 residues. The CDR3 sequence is CASSEVIYEQYF. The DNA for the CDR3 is TGTGCCAGCAGTGAAGTTATCTACGAGCAGTACTTC.

The CDR3, as DNA: TGCGCCAGCAGTGACCATGGACTAGCGGGTGACAATGAGCAGTTCTTC. This encodes CASSDHGLAGDNEQFF. J is TRBJ2-1 and V is TRBV10-1; 11 bases are a match to TRBD2. V was pared by 3 bases and J by 5 bases, with 6 bases of the junction left unmatched. This CDR3 comprises 16 residues. The V gene's germline CDR1 is WNHNN and CDR2 SYGVQD (reference sequence).

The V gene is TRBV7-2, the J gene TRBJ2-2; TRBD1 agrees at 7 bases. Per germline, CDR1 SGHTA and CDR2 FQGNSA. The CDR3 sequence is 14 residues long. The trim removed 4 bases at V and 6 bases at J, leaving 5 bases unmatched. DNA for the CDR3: TGTGCCAGCAGCTCCTGGACAGGTGCCGGGGAGCTGTTTTTT. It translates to CASSSWTGAGELFF.

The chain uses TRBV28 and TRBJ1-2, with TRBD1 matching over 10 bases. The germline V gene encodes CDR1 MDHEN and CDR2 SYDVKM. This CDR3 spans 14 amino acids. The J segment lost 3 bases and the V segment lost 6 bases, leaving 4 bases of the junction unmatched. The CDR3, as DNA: TGTGCCAGCAGACATGGGACAGGGGACTATGGCTACACCTTC. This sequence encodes CASRHGTGDYGYTF.

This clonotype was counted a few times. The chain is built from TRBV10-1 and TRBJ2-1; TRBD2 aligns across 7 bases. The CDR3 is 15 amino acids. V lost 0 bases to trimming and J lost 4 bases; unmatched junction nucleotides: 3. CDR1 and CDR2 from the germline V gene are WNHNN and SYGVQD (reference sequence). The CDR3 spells CASSESEAGYNEQFF. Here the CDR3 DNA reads TGCGCCAGCAGTGAGTCGGAAGCGGGGTACAATGAGCAGTTCTTC.

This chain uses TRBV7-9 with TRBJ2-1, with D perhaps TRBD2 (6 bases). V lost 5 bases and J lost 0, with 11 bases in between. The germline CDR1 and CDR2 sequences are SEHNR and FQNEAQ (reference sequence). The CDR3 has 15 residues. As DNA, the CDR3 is TGTGCCAGCAGCCTATGGGGGGACTCCTACAATGAGCAGTTCTTC. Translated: CASSLWGDSYNEQFF.

CDR3 loop: CASITSGSTEQFF. The CDR3 DNA is TGTGCCAGCATTACTAGCGGGAGCACTGAGCAGTTCTTC. The chain carries TRBV12-3 or TRBV12-4 and TRBJ2-1, with 11 bases matching TRBD2. The CDR3 is made up of 13 amino acids. After removal of 7 bases from V and 9 bases from J, the junction contained 5 bases not matched to a gene.

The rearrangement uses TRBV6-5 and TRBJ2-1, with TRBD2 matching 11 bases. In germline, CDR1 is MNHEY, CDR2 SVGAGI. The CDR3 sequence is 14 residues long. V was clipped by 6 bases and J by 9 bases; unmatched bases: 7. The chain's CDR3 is CASSLAGGPFEQFF. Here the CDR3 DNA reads TGTGCCAGCAGCTTAGCGGGGGGGCCCTTTGAGCAGTTCTTC.

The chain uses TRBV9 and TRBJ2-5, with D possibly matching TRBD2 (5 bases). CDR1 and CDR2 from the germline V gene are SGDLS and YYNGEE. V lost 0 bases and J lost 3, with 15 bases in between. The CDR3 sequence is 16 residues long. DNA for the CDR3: TGTGCCAGCAGCGTAGGGGGTAGCGCCTTTGAAGAGACCCAGTACTTC. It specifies CASSVGGSAFEETQYF. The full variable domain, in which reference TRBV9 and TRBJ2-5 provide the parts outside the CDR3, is DSGVTQTPKHLITATGQRVTLRCSPRSGDLSVYWYQQSLDQGLQFLIQYYNGEERAKGNILERFSAQQFPDLHSELNLSSLELGDSALYFCASSVGGSAFEETQYFGPGTRLLVL.

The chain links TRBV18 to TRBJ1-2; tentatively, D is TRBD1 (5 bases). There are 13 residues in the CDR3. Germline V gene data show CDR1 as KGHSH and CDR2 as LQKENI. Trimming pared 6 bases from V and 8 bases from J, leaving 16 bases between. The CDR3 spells CASSGGPTGGYTF. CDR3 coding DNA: TGTGCCAGCTCCGGGGGACCGACGGGCGGCTACACCTTC.

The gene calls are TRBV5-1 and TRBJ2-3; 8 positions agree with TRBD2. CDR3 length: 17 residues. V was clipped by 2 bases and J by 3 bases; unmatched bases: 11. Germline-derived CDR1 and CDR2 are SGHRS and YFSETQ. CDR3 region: CASSFLTGGFGTDTQYF. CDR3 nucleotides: TGCGCCAGCAGCTTTCTTACGGGAGGGTTTGGAACAGATACGCAGTATTTT.

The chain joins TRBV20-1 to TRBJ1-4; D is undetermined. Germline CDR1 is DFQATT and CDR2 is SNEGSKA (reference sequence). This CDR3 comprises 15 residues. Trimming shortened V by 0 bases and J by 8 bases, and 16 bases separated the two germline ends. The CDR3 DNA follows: TGCAGTGCTAGAGATAGGGTCAGTGCCCTCGAAAAACTGTTTTTT. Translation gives CSARDRVSALEKLFF.